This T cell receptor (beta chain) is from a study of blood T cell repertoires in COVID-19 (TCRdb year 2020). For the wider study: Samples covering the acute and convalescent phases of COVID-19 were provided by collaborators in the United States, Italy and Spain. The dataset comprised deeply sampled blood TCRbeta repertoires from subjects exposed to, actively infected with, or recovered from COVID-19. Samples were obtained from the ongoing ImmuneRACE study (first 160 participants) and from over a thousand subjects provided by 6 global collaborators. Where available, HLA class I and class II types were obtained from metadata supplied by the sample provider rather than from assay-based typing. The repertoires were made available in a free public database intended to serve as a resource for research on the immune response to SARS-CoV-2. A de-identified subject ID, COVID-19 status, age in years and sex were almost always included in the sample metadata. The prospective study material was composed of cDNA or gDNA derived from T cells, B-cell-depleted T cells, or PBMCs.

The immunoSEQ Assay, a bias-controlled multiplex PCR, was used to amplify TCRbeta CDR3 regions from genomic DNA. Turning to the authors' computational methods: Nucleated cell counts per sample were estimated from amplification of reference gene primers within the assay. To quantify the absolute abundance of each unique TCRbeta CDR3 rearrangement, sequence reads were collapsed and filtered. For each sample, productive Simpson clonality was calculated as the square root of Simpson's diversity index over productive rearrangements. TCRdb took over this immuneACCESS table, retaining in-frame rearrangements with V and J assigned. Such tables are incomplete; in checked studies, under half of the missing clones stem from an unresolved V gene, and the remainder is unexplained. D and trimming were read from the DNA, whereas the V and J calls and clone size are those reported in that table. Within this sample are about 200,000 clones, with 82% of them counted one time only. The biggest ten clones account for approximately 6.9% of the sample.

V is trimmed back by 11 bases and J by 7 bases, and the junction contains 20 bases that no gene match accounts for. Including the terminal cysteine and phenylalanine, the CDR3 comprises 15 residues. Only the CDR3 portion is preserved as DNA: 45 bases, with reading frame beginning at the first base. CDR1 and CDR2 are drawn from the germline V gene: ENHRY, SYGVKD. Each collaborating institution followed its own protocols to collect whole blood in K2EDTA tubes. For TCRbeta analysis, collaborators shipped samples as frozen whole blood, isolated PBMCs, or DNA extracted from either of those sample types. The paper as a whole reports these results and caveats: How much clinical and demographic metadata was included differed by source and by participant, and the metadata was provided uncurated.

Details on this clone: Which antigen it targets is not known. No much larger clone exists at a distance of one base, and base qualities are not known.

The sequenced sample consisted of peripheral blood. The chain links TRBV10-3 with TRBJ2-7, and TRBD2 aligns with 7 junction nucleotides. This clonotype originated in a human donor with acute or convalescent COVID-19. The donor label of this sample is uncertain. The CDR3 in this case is CASSGGTETLREQYF. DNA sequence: TGTGCCTCATCGGGGGGAACGGAAACTCTTCGGGAGCAGTACTTC.